The 12 T cell receptor beta chains below all came from one sample that was sequenced in a study of shared T cell receptors in the human thymus. Clones were sequenced by immunoSEQ multiplex PCR, and TCRdb holds only the in-frame ones, with some missing. The data contain about 380,000 clones, around 95% of them singletons. The specimen sequenced was thymocytes. These receptors were collected from a human donor.

V and J are TRBV27 and TRBJ2-7; 11 bases line up with TRBD2. CDR1 and CDR2 from the germline V gene are MNHEY and SMNVEV (reference sequence). The CDR3 spans 16 residues. V was clipped by 5 bases and J by 2 bases; unmatched bases: 8. For the CDR3, the DNA is TGTGCCAGCAGTGACCTGAGACTAGCGGGGACCTACGAGCAGTACTTC. Its protein product is CASSDLRLAGTYEQYF.

The chain joins TRBV6-4 to TRBJ2-1, with 10 positions matching TRBD1. Germline CDR1 reads MRHNA; CDR2 reads SNTAGT. The CDR3 is 19 amino acids. Unmatched junction bases numbered 19, after V lost 6 bases and J lost 5 bases. CDR3 loop: CASSETGTGVGLGHNEQFF. DNA of the CDR3: TGTGCCAGCAGCGAAACCGGGACAGGGGTCGGTTTGGGGCACAATGAGCAGTTCTTC.

The chain recombines TRBV30 with TRBJ2-3; no clear D gene. The CDR3 totals 12 residues. Germline V gene sequence: CDR1 GTSNPN, CDR2 SVGIG (reference sequence). The V gene lost 2 bases and the J gene lost 5 bases, with 8 bases spanning the gap. The CDR3 reads CAWSRGRDTQYF. The DNA for the CDR3 is TGTGCCTGGAGTCGTGGTCGAGATACGCAGTATTTT.

The V gene is TRBV30, the J gene TRBJ1-5, with D hard to call. The length of the CDR3 is 17 residues. V shed 1 base and J shed 5 bases, with 21 bases lying between them. Germline-derived CDR1 and CDR2 are GTSNPN and SVGIG (reference sequence). For the CDR3, the DNA is TGTGCCTGGAGTGCATCCCCCGGCGGTTACAAGCATCAGCCCCAGCATTTT. Encoded protein: CAWSASPGGYKHQPQHF. Combining the CDR3 with reference TRBV30 and TRBJ1-5 gives the whole variable domain SQTIHQWPATLVQPVGSPLSLECTVEGTSNPNLYWYRQAAGRGLQLLFYSVGIGQISSEVPQNLSASRPQDRQFILSSKKLLLSDSGFYLCAWSASPGGYKHQPQHFGDGTRLSIL.

About this clone itself: A read error may account for a junction end that differs from germline. The chain uses TRBV28 and TRBJ2-1, with D possibly being TRBD1 or TRBD2 (6 bases each). This CDR3 has 19 amino acids. The V gene's germline CDR1 is MDHEN and CDR2 SYDVKM. The CDR3 DNA reads as TGTGCCAGCAGTTCGAGGGGGGTTGGACTCGCAACGACGTTCTTGGGTTTCGTCTTC. Protein: CASSSRGVGLATTFLGFVF.

The chain employs TRBV4-1 and TRBJ2-7; 10 bases line up with TRBD1. CDR3 length equals 18 residues. The germline gives CDR1 MGHRA, CDR2 YSYEKL. The V gene end was trimmed by 0 bases and the J gene end by 3 bases; junction bases not matched to a gene: 11. The CDR3 loop reads CASSQEGTRGQGRYEQYF. In DNA, the CDR3 is TGCGCCAGCAGCCAAGAAGGGACCCGGGGACAGGGGCGCTACGAGCAGTACTTC.

The J gene is TRBJ1-4, the V gene TRBV13, with a weak D call TRBD1 (6 bases). Germline lookup yields CDR1 PRHDT and CDR2 FYEKMQ (reference sequence). Trimming left V 1 base short and J 7 bases short, with 10 bases between. The CDR3 length is 14 residues. CDR3 residues: CASSLAGAVEKLFF. The DNA for the CDR3 is TGTGCCAGCAGCTTAGCAGGGGCGGTTGAAAAACTGTTTTTT.

This clone was recorded once. V gene TRBV9 combines with J gene TRBJ2-1; weak D call: TRBD2 (7 bases). CDR3 length: 17 amino acids. V was pared by 4 bases and J by 2 bases, with 19 bases between. Germline V CDR1 and CDR2: SGDLS, YYNGEE. The CDR3 DNA sequence: TGTGCCAGCAGCCCCCGGGTTGGGAGGGGGGCCTACAATGAGCAGTTCTTC. As protein: CASSPRVGRGAYNEQFF.

The table lists this clone with a count of one. The chain has TRBV27 and TRBJ1-1, with TRBD1 matching over 9 bases. CDR3 length: 15 amino acids. Per the germline V gene, CDR1 is MNHEY and CDR2 is SMNVEV (reference sequence). The ends lost 2 bases at V and 6 bases at J; junction bases unmatched: 7. CDR3: CASSLMGQGWAEAFF. CDR3 DNA sequence: TGTGCCAGCAGTTTAATGGGACAGGGTTGGGCTGAAGCTTTCTTT.

The CDR3 DNA reads as TGTGCCAGCAGCTTATCTCGGGCTGAGCAGTACTTC. This translates into CASSLSRAEQYF. V gene TRBV11-2 combines with J gene TRBJ2-7; D remains unclear. The CDR3 consists of 12 residues. Trimming took off 2 bases at V and 7 bases at J, with 9 bases between the two ends. CDR1 is SGHAT, CDR2 FQNNGV, per germline.

This clone has a handful of counts. This chain links TRBV6-5 with TRBJ2-1, with 15 bases that match TRBD2. Germline lookup yields CDR1 MNHEY and CDR2 SVGAGI. Trimming took 4 bases from V and 5 from J; bases not matched to a gene: 3. The CDR3 covers 16 residues. This CDR3 reads CASSWRTSGRDNEQFF. DNA of the CDR3: TGTGCCAGCAGTTGGCGGACTAGCGGGAGGGACAATGAGCAGTTCTTC.

V usage is TRBV12-5 and J usage is TRBJ1-2, with unresolved D. V was shortened by 0 bases and J by 3 bases, with 14 bases between the two germline ends. This CDR3 has 16 residues. The germline CDR1 and CDR2 sequences are LGHNT and FRNRAP. The CDR3 reads CASGLVPDIEDYGYTF. The DNA for the CDR3 is TGTGCTAGTGGTTTGGTCCCCGACATTGAGGACTATGGCTACACCTTC.